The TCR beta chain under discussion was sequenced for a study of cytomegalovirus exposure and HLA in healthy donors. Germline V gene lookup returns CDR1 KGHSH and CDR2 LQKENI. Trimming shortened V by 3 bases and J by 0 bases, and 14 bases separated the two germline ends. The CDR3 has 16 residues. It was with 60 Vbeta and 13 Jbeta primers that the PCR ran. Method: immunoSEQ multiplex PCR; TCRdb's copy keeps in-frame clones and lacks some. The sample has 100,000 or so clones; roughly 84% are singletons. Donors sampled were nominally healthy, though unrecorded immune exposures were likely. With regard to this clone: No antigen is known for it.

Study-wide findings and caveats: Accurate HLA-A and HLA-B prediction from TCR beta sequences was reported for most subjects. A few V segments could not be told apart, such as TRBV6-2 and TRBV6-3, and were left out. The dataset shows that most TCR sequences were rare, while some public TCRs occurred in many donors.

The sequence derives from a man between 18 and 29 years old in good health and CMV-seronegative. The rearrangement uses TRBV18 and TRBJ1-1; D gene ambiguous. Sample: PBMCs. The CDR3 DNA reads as TGTGCCAGCTCACCCCTTGGCGGGGAAATGAACACTGAAGCTTTCTTT. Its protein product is CASSPLGGEMNTEAFF.